This entry concerns a single T cell receptor (beta chain). In terms of age and location, participants ranged from about 18 to 100 years and lived in around 22 US areas. Membership in each cohort depended on participant-reported clinical history. Two negative PCRs, clearance, or symptom resolution had been documented for recovered Cohort 3 donors. This sample was included in a study of blood T cell repertoires in COVID-19. Study overall: The United States, Italy and Spain supplied acute and convalescent COVID-19 samples.

The CDR3 is 13 residues long. The germline V gene encodes CDR1 SGHVS and CDR2 FQNEAQ. The V end lost 3 bases, the J end lost 8 bases, and 13 bases lay between the germline ends. Generated by immunoSEQ multiplex PCR, the TCRdb table keeps only in-frame clones and is missing some. Here the sample spans some 490,000 clones, approximately 86% being singletons. Material: PBMCs or T cells enriched from blood (not recorded which). The TCR sequence derives from a woman aged 55-69 years who had recovered from COVID-19. This rearrangement joins TRBV7-8 to TRBJ1-2; TRBD1 might be the D (5 bases). CDR3 in DNA: TGTGCCAGCAGCTTTCTCCCAGGGCAAGGCTACACCTTC. Translated, it gives CASSFLPGQGYTF. The complete variable domain, with remaining parts taken from reference TRBV7-8 and TRBJ1-2, reads GAGVSQSPRYKVAKRGQDVALRCDPISGHVSLFWYQQALGQGPEFLTYFQNEAQLDKSGLPSDRFFAERPEGSVSTLKIQRTQQEDSAVYLCASSFLPGQGYTFGSGTRLTVV.